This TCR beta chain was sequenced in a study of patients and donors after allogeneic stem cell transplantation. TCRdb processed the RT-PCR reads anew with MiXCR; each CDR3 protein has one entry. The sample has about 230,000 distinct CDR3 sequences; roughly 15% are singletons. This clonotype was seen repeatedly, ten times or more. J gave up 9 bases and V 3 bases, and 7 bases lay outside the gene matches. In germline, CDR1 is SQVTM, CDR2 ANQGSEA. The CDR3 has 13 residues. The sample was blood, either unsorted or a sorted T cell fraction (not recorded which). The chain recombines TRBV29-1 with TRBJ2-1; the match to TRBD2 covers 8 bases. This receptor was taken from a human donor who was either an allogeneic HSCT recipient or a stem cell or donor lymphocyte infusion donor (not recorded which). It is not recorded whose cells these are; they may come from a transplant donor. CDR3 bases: TGCAGCGTTGATTATGGTGCGGGGGGTGAGCAGTTCTTC. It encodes CSVDYGAGGEQFF.